These 16 T cell receptor beta chains were all obtained from the same sample, sequenced in a study of cytomegalovirus exposure and HLA in healthy donors (dated by TCRdb to about 2017). To prepare the library, the immunoSEQ multiplex PCR assay was applied. The multiplex PCR relied on a mix of 60 forward primers for TCR Vbeta segments and 13 reverse primers for TCR Jbeta segments. Sourced from immuneACCESS, this table was stored by TCRdb with only in-frame sequences that have V and J called. A share of the clones is absent; for the studies checked, an unresolved V gene accounts for under half, and the remainder has no known explanation. The sample profile shows more than 100,000 clones; about 61% of them were found once. The top ten constitute 2.4% of the sample. Sequenced sample: PBMCs. The receptors originated from a woman in her thirties or forties in good health and CMV-seronegative.

J is TRBJ1-1 and V is TRBV11-3; D not certain. CDR1 is SGHNT, CDR2 YENEEA, per germline. The V gene lost 4 bases and the J gene lost 4 bases, with 10 bases spanning the gap. This CDR3 region has 13 residues. CDR3 region: CASSWRAGTEAFF. Written as DNA, the CDR3 is TGTGCCAGCAGCTGGAGGGCGGGCACTGAAGCTTTCTTT. The whole variable domain, filled in from reference TRBV11-3 and TRBJ1-1, reads EAGVVQSPRYKIIEKKQPVAFWCNPISGHNTLYWYLQNLGQGPELLIRYENEEAVDDSQLPKDRFSAERLKGVDSTLKIQPAELGDSAVYLCASSWRAGTEAFFGQGTRLTVV.

J is TRBJ1-4 and V is TRBV7-2; D is unclear. The V gene's germline CDR1 is SGHTA and CDR2 FQGNSA. Trimming pared 0 bases from V and 2 bases from J, leaving 7 bases between. This CDR3 region has 15 residues. In DNA, the CDR3 is TGTGCCAGCAGCTTAGCGGCCAATACTAATGAAAAACTGTTTTTT. This gives the protein CASSLAANTNEKLFF.

The chain combines TRBV5-1 with TRBJ1-2; the match to TRBD1 covers 9 bases. This CDR3 has 20 residues. With V trimmed by 0 bases and J by 4 bases, 19 bases remained unmatched. CDR1 and CDR2 (germline): SGHRS, YFSETQ. CDR3 protein: CASSLAPPGTGLGTGYGYTF. CDR3 in DNA: TGCGCCAGCAGCTTGGCCCCTCCCGGGACAGGGCTGGGAACCGGCTATGGCTACACCTTC.

DNA for the CDR3: TGTGCCAGCAGCTTAAAAGGGACAGGGAATACTGAAGCTTTCTTT. It specifies CASSLKGTGNTEAFF. The rearrangement uses TRBV11-1 and TRBJ1-1, with TRBD1 matching 9 bases. V shed 2 bases, J shed 5 bases, and the junction held 6 bases outside the gene matches. Per the germline V gene, CDR1 is SGHAT and CDR2 is FQDESV (reference sequence). The CDR3 contains 15 residues. Combining the CDR3 with reference TRBV11-1 and TRBJ1-1 gives the whole variable domain EAEVAQSPRYKITEKSQAVAFWCDPISGHATLYWYRQILGQGPELLVQFQDESVVDDSQLPKDRFSAERLKGVDSTLKIQPAELGDSAMYLCASSLKGTGNTEAFFGQGTRLTVV.

The rearrangement joins TRBV6-1 to TRBJ2-1; TRBD2 aligns across 14 bases. CDR1 and CDR2 from the germline V gene are MNHNS and SASEGT. Losses at the gene ends were 3 bases for V and 1 base for J; bases not matched to a gene: 5. CDR3 length: 18 residues. This chain's CDR3 is CASSETSGGVISYNEQFF. In DNA, the CDR3 is TGTGCCAGCAGTGAGACTAGCGGGGGGGTCATATCCTACAATGAGCAGTTCTTC.

The chain joins TRBV4-3 to TRBJ1-2, with D hard to call. The CDR3 is 13 amino acids. The germline V gene encodes CDR1 LGHNA and CDR2 YSLEER. Trimming took 0 bases from V and 7 from J, leaving 9 bases between them. The CDR3 loop is CASSQDLAAGYTF. The CDR3 DNA reads TGCGCCAGCAGCCAAGATTTGGCCGCTGGCTACACCTTC.

The rearrangement uses TRBV10-3 and TRBJ2-7; no clear D. The CDR3 loop spans 13 amino acids. CDR1 and CDR2 (germline): ENHRY, SYGVKD. Between the trimmed V and J ends, which lost 6 bases and 3 bases, there was a span of 12 bases. The CDR3 nucleotides read TGTGCCATCAGAGAAATAAACAGCTACGAGCAGTACTTC. Protein product: CAIREINSYEQYF.

In DNA, the CDR3 is TGTGCCAGCAGCGCGACAGGGGTAGTCGGGGAGCTGTTTTTT. This gives the protein CASSATGVVGELFF. The chain links TRBV7-9 to TRBJ2-2, with TRBD1 identical over 8 bases. J lost 7 bases, V lost 5 bases, and 6 bases had no gene match. Germline CDR1 is SEHNR and CDR2 is FQNEAQ (reference sequence). This CDR3 comprises 14 residues.

V and J are TRBV5-1 and TRBJ1-4; D might be TRBD1 (5 bases). Trimming removed 5 bases from V and 8 bases from J, with 22 bases in between. Germline V gene data show CDR1 as SGHRS and CDR2 as YFSETQ. The CDR3 contains 16 residues. The CDR3 loop reads CASSFSGAEQGEKLFF. DNA for the CDR3: TGCGCCAGCAGTTTTAGCGGGGCAGAACAAGGCGAAAAACTGTTTTTT.

This clone has just a few counts. The chain links TRBV19 to TRBJ2-2; the D is unclear. Trimming shortened V by 4 bases and J by 0 bases, and 12 bases separated the two germline ends. The CDR3 is 16 amino acids. CDR1 LNHDA and CDR2 SQIVND come from the germline V gene (reference sequence). CDR3 in amino acids: CASSTRLSPNTGELFF. The CDR3 bases are TGTGCCAGTAGTACCCGGTTATCCCCGAACACCGGGGAGCTGTTTTTT.

This chain uses TRBV4-3 with TRBJ2-1; 10 bases align to TRBD2. After removal of 2 bases from V and 8 bases from J, the junction contained 6 bases not matched to a gene. The CDR3 is 15 residues long. Germline lookup yields CDR1 LGHNA and CDR2 YSLEER. The CDR3 spells CASSQSGGALDEQFF. DNA of the CDR3: TGCGCCAGCAGCCAAAGCGGGGGGGCCTTGGATGAGCAGTTCTTC.

V and J are TRBV7-9 and TRBJ2-7; 12 nucleotides match TRBD1. Trimming at V came to 4 bases and at J to 4 bases, leaving 2 bases not matched to a gene. This CDR3 is 14 amino acids long. Germline V lookup: CDR1 SEHNR, CDR2 FQNEAQ (reference sequence). For the CDR3, the DNA is TGTGCCAGCAGCTCGGGACAGGGGGCGTACGAGCAGTACTTC. Its protein product is CASSSGQGAYEQYF.

This chain joins TRBV5-4 and TRBJ2-7; 8 bases line up with TRBD1. After removal of 4 bases from V and 0 bases from J, the junction contained 3 bases not matched to a gene. The CDR3 totals 14 residues. Germline CDR1 reads SGHNT; CDR2 reads YYREEE (reference sequence). In DNA, the CDR3 is TGTGCCAGCAGCCAGCAGGGGGCCTCCTACGAGCAGTACTTC. Its translation is CASSQQGASYEQYF.

The CDR3, as DNA: TGTGCCAGCGGATCGACAGGGAGCTTGAACACTGAAGCTTTCTTT. Translated, it gives CASGSTGSLNTEAFF. The chain combines TRBV28 with TRBJ1-1, with TRBD1 matching over 7 bases. This CDR3 contains 15 residues. Germline trimming cut 8 bases from V and 0 bases from J; bases unmatched to any gene: 9. Germline V gene data show CDR1 as MDHEN and CDR2 as SYDVKM.

The chain links TRBV2 to TRBJ2-5, with TRBD1 matching over 10 bases. Germline V CDR1 and CDR2: SNHLY, FYNNEI. This CDR3 is built from 14 residues. The V segment lost 5 bases and the J segment 3 bases; nucleotides outside the gene matches: 3. The CDR3 coding sequence is TGTGCCAGCAGTCGGGACAGGGGCAAAGAGACCCAGTACTTC. Its protein is CASSRDRGKETQYF.

The chain is built from TRBV10-1 and TRBJ2-2; TRBD2 agrees at 7 bases. The CDR3 length is 17 residues. In germline, CDR1 is WNHNN, CDR2 SYGVQD (reference sequence). The ends lost 0 bases at V and 2 bases at J; junction bases unmatched: 6. In DNA, the CDR3 is TGCGCCAGCAGTGAGTCCTCTGGCGGGGGAAACACCGGGGAGCTGTTTTTT. Amino acid sequence: CASSESSGGGNTGELFF.